The present T cell receptor (beta chain) was sequenced within a study of T cells after yellow fever vaccination. Findings and caveats of the study: The secondary response was weaker, and its peak arrived faster, on day 5 versus 15. Reappearance after the booster was seen for most primary-vaccination clones, at 95% to 97% CD4 and roughly 90% CD8.

From germline, CDR1 is LGHNA and CDR2 YSLEER. Trimming took 2 bases from V and 4 from J; bases not matched to a gene: 12. CDR3 length: 17 amino acids. A word on this clonotype: As yet, its antigen is unknown.

TCRdb itself ran the 5' RACE reads through MiXCR, one entry per CDR3 protein. The repertoire holds around 320,000 distinct CDR3 sequences, with 8.5% to 10% as singletons. The material was CD4+ T cells sorted from PBMCs, obtained 5 days after the yellow fever booster vaccination. The rearrangement uses TRBV4-3 and TRBJ2-3, with TRBD1 matching 7 bases. This sequence was found in a man in his late teens or twenties who received the YFV17D yellow fever vaccine. CDR3 loop: CASSQRGGRESSDTQYF. The CDR3 nucleotides are TGCGCCAGCAGCCAACGAGGGGGCAGGGAGTCGTCAGATACGCAGTATTTT.